This T cell receptor (beta chain) was profiled in a study of blood T cell repertoires in COVID-19. CDR1 and CDR2 (germline): ENHRY, SYGVKD. This CDR3 has 14 amino acids. Trimming pared 10 bases from V and 0 bases from J, leaving 13 bases between. This clone was seen only once. Sequencing used immunoSEQ multiplex PCR; TCRdb keeps in-frame clones, though not all of them. Here the sample spans about 160,000 clones, around 88% being singletons. The specimen sequenced was PBMCs or T cells enriched from blood (not recorded which). This sequence was found in a woman in her forties or fifties in a cohort exposed to, infected with or recovered from COVID-19 (not recorded which). The gene calls are TRBV10-3 and TRBJ1-5, with D tentatively TRBD1 (5 bases). The DNA for the CDR3 is TGTGCCACCAACGGCAGGGATAGCAATCAGCCCCAGCATTTT. Translating it yields CATNGRDSNQPQHF.